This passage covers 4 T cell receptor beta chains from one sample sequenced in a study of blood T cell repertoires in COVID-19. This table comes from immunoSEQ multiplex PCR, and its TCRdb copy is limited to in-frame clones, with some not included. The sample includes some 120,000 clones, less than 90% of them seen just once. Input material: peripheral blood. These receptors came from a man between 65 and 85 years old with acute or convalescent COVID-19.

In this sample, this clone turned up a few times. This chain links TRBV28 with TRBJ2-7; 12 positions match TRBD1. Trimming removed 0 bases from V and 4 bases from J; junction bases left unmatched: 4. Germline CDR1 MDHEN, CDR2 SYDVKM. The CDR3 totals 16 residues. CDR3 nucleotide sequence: TGTGCCAGCAGTTTATGGTCGGGACAGGGGGCGTACGAGCAGTACTTC. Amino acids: CASSLWSGQGAYEQYF. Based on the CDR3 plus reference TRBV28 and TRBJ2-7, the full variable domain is DVKVTQSSRYLVKRTGEKVFLECVQDMDHENMFWYRQDPGLGLRLIYFSYDVKMKEKGDIPEGYSVSREKKERFSLILESASTNQTSMYLCASSLWSGQGAYEQYFGPGTRLTVT.

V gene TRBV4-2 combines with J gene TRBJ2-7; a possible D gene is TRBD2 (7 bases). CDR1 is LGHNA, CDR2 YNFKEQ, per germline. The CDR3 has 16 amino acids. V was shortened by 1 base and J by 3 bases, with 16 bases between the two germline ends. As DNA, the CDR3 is TGTGCCAGCAGCCAAGCCGAGGGGGGGACATACTACGAGCAGTACTTC. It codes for CASSQAEGGTYYEQYF.

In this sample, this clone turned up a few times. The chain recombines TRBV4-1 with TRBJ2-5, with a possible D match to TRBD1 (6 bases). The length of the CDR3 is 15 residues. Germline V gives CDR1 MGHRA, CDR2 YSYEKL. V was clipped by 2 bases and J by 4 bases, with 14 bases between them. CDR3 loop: CASSQQTLGGETQYF. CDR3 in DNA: TGCGCCAGCAGCCAACAAACACTAGGGGGAGAGACCCAGTACTTC.

This chain's CDR3 is CASSLLQGATNEKLFF. As DNA, the CDR3 is TGTGCCAGCAGTTTATTGCAGGGGGCAACTAATGAAAAACTGTTTTTT. J is TRBJ1-4 and V is TRBV28, with TRBD1 identical over 7 bases. After removal of 1 base from V and 0 bases from J, the junction contained 2 bases not matched to a gene. Per the germline V gene, CDR1 is MDHEN and CDR2 is SYDVKM. CDR3 size: 16 residues.